The rows below give T cell receptor beta chains drawn from one sample of a study of CD8+ T cells in alopecia areata. Sequenced by immunoSEQ multiplex PCR; TCRdb stores in-frame clones only, minus some. The sample contains approximately 180,000 clones, roughly 60% of which appear only once. The specimen was CD4+ T cells sorted from blood, collected at week 24, from a patient treated with tofacitinib. The receptors come from a human donor with alopecia areata. Each CDR3 is given with its conserved first and last residue. A D gene is named only where the DNA matches it firmly. Expanded clones are given a class, and other clones once, few, many or no size at all.

CDR3aa,CDR3nt,j_gene,v_gene,d_gene,abundance
CASSGTGGEYEQYF,TGTGCCAGCAGCGGGACAGGGGGGGAGTACGAGCAGTACTTC,TRBJ2-7,TRBV27,TRBD1,NA
CALEGFLNTEAFF,TGTGCCTTGGAGGGTTTCTTGAACACTGAAGCTTTCTTT,TRBJ1-1,TRBV30,NA,NA
CASSQDRDGQPQHF,TGTGCCAGCAGTCAGGACAGGGACGGTCAGCCCCAGCATTTT,TRBJ1-5,TRBV7-9,TRBD1,once
CSAQGTNQPQHF,TGCAGCGCCCAGGGGACCAATCAGCCCCAGCATTTT,TRBJ1-5,TRBV29-1,NA,NA
CSVKNRGQETQYF,TGCAGCGTTAAGAACAGGGGTCAAGAGACCCAGTACTTC,TRBJ2-5,TRBV29-1,TRBD1,NA
CASSQTSGITDTQYF,TGTGCCAGCAGCCAGACTAGCGGGATCACAGATACGCAGTATTTT,TRBJ2-3,TRBV7-3,TRBD2,NA
CASSSGLLDTQYF,TGTGCCAGCAGCTCGGGATTGTTAGATACGCAGTATTTT,TRBJ2-3,TRBV6-5,NA,NA
CASSQGGVETQYF,TGTGCCAGCAGCCAGGGGGGCGTGGAGACCCAGTACTTC,TRBJ2-5,TRBV7-2,NA,few
CASSLGGQSSYEQYF,TGTGCCAGCAGCTTAGGGGGGCAAAGCTCCTACGAGCAGTACTTC,TRBJ2-7,TRBV7-9,NA,NA
CASSSSGSTSQPQHF,TGTGCCAGCTCCTCTTCGGGTTCGACCTCCCAGCCCCAGCATTTT,TRBJ1-5,TRBV28,NA,NA
CASSSGGASYNEQFF,TGCGCCAGCAGCTCCGGGGGGGCCTCCTACAATGAGCAGTTCTTC,TRBJ2-1,TRBV5-1,TRBD2,NA
CASSLHSGANVLTF,TGTGCCAGCAGTTTACACTCTGGGGCCAACGTCCTGACTTTC,TRBJ2-6,TRBV27,NA,few
CASNEVNTEAFF,TGTGCCAGCAATGAGGTGAACACTGAAGCTTTCTTT,TRBJ1-1,TRBV2,NA,NA
CAWRGQGSYEQYF,TGTGCCTGGAGGGGACAGGGCTCCTACGAGCAGTACTTC,TRBJ2-7,TRBV30,TRBD1,once
CASSINPANYGYTF,TGTGCCAGTAGTATTAACCCAGCTAACTATGGCTACACCTTC,TRBJ1-2,TRBV19,NA,NA
CASSPGQNYGYTF,TGTGCCAGCAGCCCGGGACAGAACTATGGCTACACCTTC,TRBJ1-2,TRBV9,TRBD1,once
CATSRDPGGRTGELFF,TGTGCCACCAGCAGAGATCCAGGGGGGCGCACCGGGGAGCTGTTTTTT,TRBJ2-2,TRBV15,NA,NA
CASSHGTGYYGYTF,TGCGCCAGCAGCCATGGGACAGGGTACTATGGCTACACCTTC,TRBJ1-2,TRBV4-1,TRBD1,NA
CASSQATAPGYTF,TGCGCCAGCAGCCAAGCGACAGCGCCCGGCTACACCTTC,TRBJ1-2,TRBV4-1,NA,few
CASSLAVAGTHGDTQYF,TGCGCCAGCAGCTTGGCCGTAGCGGGGACCCACGGAGATACGCAGTATTTT,TRBJ2-3,TRBV5-1,TRBD2,NA
CASSWRQGGNSPLHF,TGTGCCAGCAGCTGGCGACAGGGAGGAAATTCACCCCTCCACTTT,TRBJ1-6,TRBV5-6,TRBD1,once
CASTHRDRGHEQFF,TGTGCCAGCACACACCGGGACAGGGGACATGAGCAGTTCTTC,TRBJ2-1,TRBV27,TRBD1,NA
CASSLLRTYEQYF,TGTGCCAGCAGCTTACTTCGAACCTACGAGCAGTACTTC,TRBJ2-7,TRBV11-2,NA,few
CSVDMGAANYGYTF,TGCAGCGTTGACATGGGAGCAGCTAACTATGGCTACACCTTC,TRBJ1-2,TRBV29-1,NA,NA
CSGIDSYGYTF,TGCAGCGGGATTGACTCATATGGCTACACCTTC,TRBJ1-2,TRBV29-1,NA,NA
CASSRGQANTEAFF,TGTGCCAGTAGCCGGGGACAGGCGAACACTGAAGCTTTCTTT,TRBJ1-1,TRBV19,TRBD1,NA
CAWSIQGAPARF,TGTGCCTGGAGTATACAGGGGGCGCCTGCCCGATTC,TRBJ1-2,TRBV30,TRBD1,NA
CASSYSFRNEQFF,TGTGCCAGCAGTTACTCCTTCCGAAATGAGCAGTTCTTC,TRBJ2-1,TRBV6-5,NA,NA
CAWSVPPPGHRRAEAFF,TGTGCCTGGAGTGTACCCCCCCCGGGCCACAGGAGGGCTGAAGCTTTCTTT,TRBJ1-1,TRBV30,NA,NA
CSVEDRRSNTGELFF,TGCAGCGTTGAAGATAGGAGGTCGAACACCGGGGAGCTGTTTTTT,TRBJ2-2,TRBV29-1,NA,NA
CASSFGGGYTF,TGTGCCAGCAGTTTTGGTGGCGGCTACACCTTC,TRBJ1-2,TRBV6-5,NA,NA
CASNRDSIYEQYF,TGTGCCAGCAACCGGGACAGCATCTACGAGCAGTACTTC,TRBJ2-7,TRBV2,TRBD1,NA
CASSQEIQRGGTNEQFF,TGCGCCAGCAGCCAAGAAATACAGCGAGGGGGTACCAATGAGCAGTTCTTC,TRBJ2-1,TRBV4-3,NA,NA
CSVVGQLNTEAFF,TGCAGCGTTGTAGGGCAGTTGAACACTGAAGCTTTCTTT,TRBJ1-1,TRBV29-1,NA,NA
CASSLTSVGVGNYGYTF,TGTGCCAGCAGTTTGACGTCGGTCGGGGTCGGTAACTATGGCTACACCTTC,TRBJ1-2,TRBV27,NA,few
CSVEQGVSRPLYF,TGCAGCGTTGAACAGGGGGTCAGCCGCCCCCTGTACTTC,TRBJ2-5,TRBV29-1,TRBD1,NA
CSVATLGGRYEQYF,TGCAGCGTTGCTACCCTGGGGGGACGTTACGAGCAGTACTTC,TRBJ2-7,TRBV29-1,NA,NA
CATSRDRFTSGGTGELFF,TGTGCCACCAGCAGAGATCGATTCACTAGCGGGGGGACCGGGGAGCTGTTTTTT,TRBJ2-2,TRBV15,TRBD2,NA
CSAERTDTQYF,TGCAGCGCGGAACGTACAGATACGCAGTATTTT,TRBJ2-3,TRBV29-1,NA,NA
CASSLDAGGYEQYF,TGTGCCAGCAGCTTAGATGCGGGGGGTTACGAGCAGTACTTC,TRBJ2-7,TRBV11-2,TRBD2,NA
CSVIWGDEQYF,TGCAGCGTTATCTGGGGTGACGAGCAGTACTTC,TRBJ2-7,TRBV29-1,NA,NA
CSVGRTGGIYEQYF,TGCAGCGTTGGCCGCACAGGGGGCATCTACGAGCAGTACTTC,TRBJ2-7,TRBV29-1,TRBD1,NA
CSVAEDIYGYTF,TGCAGCGTCGCAGAAGACATCTATGGCTACACCTTC,TRBJ1-2,TRBV29-1,NA,NA
CANQLTGAGTEAFF,TGTGCCAACCAATTAACAGGGGCCGGGACTGAAGCTTTCTTT,TRBJ1-1,TRBV19,TRBD1,NA
CASSYLNGGDGYTF,TGTGCCAGCAGTTACTTAAACGGTGGGGATGGCTACACCTTC,TRBJ1-2,TRBV6-5,NA,NA
CAWDREASGAFF,TGTGCCTGGGACAGGGAAGCTAGTGGAGCTTTCTTT,TRBJ1-1,TRBV30,TRBD1,NA
CATGRGGTDTQYF,TGTGCCACAGGGCGAGGGGGTACAGATACGCAGTATTTT,TRBJ2-3,TRBV15,NA,few
CASSEHRGAADTQYF,TGTGCCAGCAGTGAACATCGGGGGGCCGCAGATACGCAGTATTTT,TRBJ2-3,TRBV2,NA,NA
CASSSGGGTNYGYTF,TGTGCCAGCAGCTCGGGAGGGGGAACTAACTATGGCTACACCTTC,TRBJ1-2,TRBV7-2,NA,few
CASRSGSKGEQFF,TGTGCCAGCAGGTCCGGTTCTAAGGGCGAGCAGTTCTTC,TRBJ2-1,TRBV2,NA,many
CAWVVGGGEQYF,TGTGCCTGGGTGGTAGGGGGCGGCGAGCAGTACTTC,TRBJ2-7,TRBV30,TRBD1,NA
CSVEEGGTGETQYF,TGCAGCGTTGAAGAGGGCGGGACCGGAGAGACCCAGTACTTC,TRBJ2-5,TRBV29-1,NA,few
CATSLKGGSGRHEQFF,TGTGCCACCAGCTTGAAAGGGGGAAGCGGGCGGCATGAGCAGTTCTTC,TRBJ2-1,TRBV15,NA,NA
CASTLGQGSSYNEQFF,TGTGCCAGCACCCTGGGACAGGGGAGCTCCTACAATGAGCAGTTCTTC,TRBJ2-1,TRBV2,TRBD1,NA
CASSPRGGGNTEAFF,TGTGCCAGCAGCCCCCGGGGCGGGGGAAACACTGAAGCTTTCTTT,TRBJ1-1,TRBV7-6,NA,NA